The rows below give T cell receptor beta chains drawn from one sample of a study of T cells after posttransplantation cyclophosphamide. Here immunoSEQ multiplex PCR was the method, and the copy in TCRdb shows in-frame clones only, minus some. This table holds over 20,000 clones, approximately 98% found once. Sequenced input: naive CD8+ T cells sorted from PBMCs. These receptors originate from a man between 40 and 49 years old in good health, CMV-negative, and a related stem cell transplant donor. Both conserved end residues are part of each CDR3. D genes are given only for firm matches. Size is omitted from some rows. Given values are once, few, many or a class for expanded clones.

abundance: .; d_gene: .; v_gene: TRBV7-9; j_gene: TRBJ2-7; CDR3aa: CASSATDSLLSYEQYF; CDR3nt: TGTGCCAGCAGCGCCACCGACTCCCTCCTCTCCTACGAGCAGTACTTC
abundance: once; d_gene: .; v_gene: TRBV4-1; j_gene: TRBJ1-5; CDR3aa: CASSQAVQSNQPQHF; CDR3nt: TGCGCCAGCAGCCAAGCGGTCCAAAGCAATCAGCCCCAGCATTTT
abundance: .; d_gene: .; v_gene: TRBV9; j_gene: TRBJ2-1; CDR3aa: CASGRGNEQFF; CDR3nt: TGTGCCAGCGGCCGGGGCAATGAGCAGTTCTTC
abundance: .; d_gene: TRBD2; v_gene: TRBV7-2; j_gene: TRBJ2-1; CDR3aa: CASSLGLAGGPYEQFF; CDR3nt: TGTGCCAGCAGCCTGGGACTAGCGGGAGGGCCCTATGAGCAGTTCTTC
abundance: .; d_gene: .; v_gene: TRBV7-9; j_gene: TRBJ2-6; CDR3aa: CASSNRASTSGANVLTF; CDR3nt: TGTGCCAGCAGCAACAGGGCTTCGACCTCTGGGGCCAACGTCCTGACTTTC
abundance: .; d_gene: TRBD1; v_gene: TRBV28; j_gene: TRBJ2-7; CDR3aa: CASSLGTGAYEQYF; CDR3nt: TGTGCCAGCAGCCTGGGGACAGGGGCCTACGAGCAGTACTTC
abundance: .; d_gene: .; v_gene: TRBV27; j_gene: TRBJ2-3; CDR3aa: CASSDTEGATDTQYF; CDR3nt: TGTGCCAGCAGCGATACGGAGGGGGCGACAGATACGCAGTATTTT
abundance: .; d_gene: TRBD2; v_gene: TRBV7-2; j_gene: TRBJ2-7; CDR3aa: CASSPSGSSYEQYF; CDR3nt: TGTGCCTCCTCACCCAGCGGGAGCTCCTACGAGCAGTACTTC
abundance: .; d_gene: .; v_gene: TRBV27; j_gene: TRBJ2-7; CDR3aa: CASSLSAGFYEQYF; CDR3nt: TGTGCCAGCAGTTTATCGGCGGGTTTCTACGAGCAGTACTTC
abundance: .; d_gene: TRBD2; v_gene: TRBV29-1; j_gene: TRBJ2-5; CDR3aa: CSVEDGSGSSYF; CDR3nt: TGCAGCGTTGAGGATGGTAGCGGGAGTTCCTACTTC
abundance: .; d_gene: .; v_gene: TRBV13; j_gene: TRBJ2-7; CDR3aa: CASSLRNRSYEQYF; CDR3nt: TGTGCCAGCAGCTTAAGGAACAGAAGCTACGAGCAGTACTTC
abundance: .; d_gene: .; v_gene: TRBV5-1; j_gene: TRBJ2-1; CDR3aa: CASSPSWGVKSSYNEQFF; CDR3nt: TGCGCCAGCAGCCCATCATGGGGAGTCAAAAGCTCCTACAATGAGCAGTTCTTC
abundance: once; d_gene: .; v_gene: TRBV27; j_gene: TRBJ1-2; CDR3aa: CASSREDGYTF; CDR3nt: TGTGCCAGCAGTCGAGAGGATGGCTACACCTTC
abundance: .; d_gene: TRBD1; v_gene: TRBV28; j_gene: TRBJ1-4; CDR3aa: CASSSLDRGDEKLFF; CDR3nt: TGTGCCAGCAGTTCCCTTGACAGGGGAGATGAAAAACTGTTTTTT
abundance: .; d_gene: TRBD1; v_gene: TRBV4-2; j_gene: TRBJ1-2; CDR3aa: CASSPLGQGNGYTF; CDR3nt: TGTGCCAGCAGCCCACTCGGACAGGGTAATGGCTACACCTTC
abundance: .; d_gene: TRBD1; v_gene: TRBV29-1; j_gene: TRBJ1-2; CDR3aa: CSVFNPGQGHYGYTF; CDR3nt: TGCAGCGTTTTTAACCCGGGACAGGGACACTATGGCTACACCTTC
abundance: .; d_gene: .; v_gene: TRBV28; j_gene: TRBJ1-5; CDR3aa: CARPLGGNQPQHF; CDR3nt: TGTGCCAGACCCCTCGGGGGCAATCAGCCCCAGCATTTT
abundance: .; d_gene: TRBD2; v_gene: TRBV6-4; j_gene: TRBJ2-1; CDR3aa: CASSDSVRLATEQFF; CDR3nt: TGTGCCAGCAGTGACTCGGTTCGACTAGCAACTGAGCAGTTCTTC
abundance: .; d_gene: .; v_gene: TRBV27; j_gene: TRBJ1-1; CDR3aa: CASSLAGNTEAFF; CDR3nt: TGTGCCAGCAGTTTGGCGGGGAACACTGAAGCTTTCTTT
abundance: few; d_gene: .; v_gene: TRBV9; j_gene: TRBJ2-7; CDR3aa: CASSGGQLRKQYF; CDR3nt: TGTGCCAGCAGCGGCGGACAGTTACGAAAGCAGTACTTC
abundance: .; d_gene: .; v_gene: TRBV27; j_gene: TRBJ2-1; CDR3aa: CASRISGTYNEQFF; CDR3nt: TGTGCCAGCAGGATTAGCGGAACCTACAATGAGCAGTTCTTC
abundance: .; d_gene: .; v_gene: TRBV9; j_gene: TRBJ1-1; CDR3aa: CASSGNYRTGRAFF; CDR3nt: TGTGCCAGCAGCGGTAACTACAGGACCGGGCGAGCTTTCTTT
abundance: .; d_gene: TRBD2; v_gene: TRBV10-3; j_gene: TRBJ2-1; CDR3aa: CATASSGLSYNEQFF; CDR3nt: TGTGCCACAGCCTCTAGCGGACTCTCCTACAATGAGCAGTTCTTC
abundance: .; d_gene: TRBD2; v_gene: TRBV11-2; j_gene: TRBJ2-1; CDR3aa: CASSLTPSGRNYNEQFF; CDR3nt: TGTGCCAGCAGCTTAACCCCTAGCGGGAGGAATTACAATGAGCAGTTCTTC
abundance: .; d_gene: TRBD2; v_gene: TRBV4-3; j_gene: TRBJ2-5; CDR3aa: CASSQDWGLAGVEETQYF; CDR3nt: TGCGCCAGCAGCCAAGATTGGGGACTAGCGGGAGTAGAAGAGACCCAGTACTTC
abundance: .; d_gene: TRBD1; v_gene: TRBV11-2; j_gene: TRBJ1-4; CDR3aa: CASSESDRGPREKLFF; CDR3nt: TGTGCCAGCAGCGAATCCGACAGGGGGCCACGGGAAAAACTGTTTTTT
abundance: .; d_gene: TRBD1; v_gene: TRBV28; j_gene: TRBJ1-2; CDR3aa: CASSHTGALYGYTF; CDR3nt: TGTGCCAGCAGTCACACAGGGGCCCTCTATGGCTACACCTTC
abundance: .; d_gene: .; v_gene: TRBV9; j_gene: TRBJ2-1; CDR3aa: CASSVGAAALRYEQFF; CDR3nt: TGTGCCAGCAGCGTAGGGGCAGCGGCCCTTAGGTATGAGCAGTTCTTC
abundance: .; d_gene: .; v_gene: TRBV7-9; j_gene: TRBJ2-7; CDR3aa: CASSFAGPVADEQYF; CDR3nt: TGTGCCAGCAGCTTCGCGGGTCCCGTCGCAGACGAGCAGTACTTC
abundance: .; d_gene: .; v_gene: TRBV28; j_gene: TRBJ2-1; CDR3aa: CASSFFGIYNEQFF; CDR3nt: TGTGCCAGCAGTTTTTTCGGGATCTACAATGAGCAGTTCTTC
abundance: .; d_gene: .; v_gene: TRBV5-1; j_gene: TRBJ2-1; CDR3aa: CASSLDGSYNEQFF; CDR3nt: TGCGCCAGCAGCTTGGACGGGAGTTACAATGAGCAGTTCTTC
abundance: .; d_gene: TRBD2; v_gene: TRBV5-6; j_gene: TRBJ2-7; CDR3aa: CASSLTSGLVEQYF; CDR3nt: TGTGCCAGCAGCTTGACTAGCGGGTTAGTCGAGCAGTACTTC
abundance: .; d_gene: TRBD1; v_gene: TRBV30; j_gene: TRBJ2-7; CDR3aa: CAGRGQDLYEQYF; CDR3nt: TGTGCCGGAAGGGGACAGGACCTTTACGAGCAGTACTTC
abundance: .; d_gene: TRBD1; v_gene: TRBV29-1; j_gene: TRBJ2-7; CDR3aa: CSGNRGHEQYF; CDR3nt: TGCAGCGGAAACAGGGGCCACGAGCAGTACTTC
abundance: .; d_gene: .; v_gene: TRBV4-1; j_gene: TRBJ2-5; CDR3aa: CASSPRGRGGQETQYF; CDR3nt: TGCGCCAGCAGCCCACGGGGCAGGGGTGGTCAAGAGACCCAGTACTTC
abundance: .; d_gene: TRBD1; v_gene: TRBV6-1; j_gene: TRBJ2-3; CDR3aa: CASSEGQADTDTQYF; CDR3nt: TGTGCCAGCAGCGAGGGACAGGCTGACACAGATACGCAGTATTTT
abundance: once; d_gene: .; v_gene: TRBV6-1; j_gene: TRBJ2-7; CDR3aa: CASSEYSGYEQYF; CDR3nt: TGTGCCAGCAGTGAATATAGCGGATACGAGCAGTACTTC
abundance: .; d_gene: .; v_gene: TRBV7-9; j_gene: TRBJ1-1; CDR3aa: CASSLAVGQKPNTEAFF; CDR3nt: TGTGCCAGCAGCTTAGCGGTTGGGCAGAAACCGAACACTGAAGCTTTCTTT
abundance: .; d_gene: TRBD2; v_gene: TRBV9; j_gene: TRBJ2-3; CDR3aa: CASSVGGRPDTQYF; CDR3nt: TGTGCCAGCAGCGTCGGCGGGAGGCCAGATACGCAGTATTTT
abundance: .; d_gene: TRBD2; v_gene: TRBV11-2; j_gene: TRBJ2-3; CDR3aa: CASSLARLTSGSGNTQYF; CDR3nt: TGTGCCAGCAGCTTAGCGCGTTTAACTAGCGGGAGTGGGAATACGCAGTATTTT
abundance: .; d_gene: .; v_gene: TRBV27; j_gene: TRBJ1-1; CDR3aa: CASSPGGTEAFF; CDR3nt: TGTGCCAGCAGTCCCGGCGGCACTGAAGCTTTCTTT
abundance: .; d_gene: TRBD2; v_gene: TRBV10-3; j_gene: TRBJ2-2; CDR3aa: CAISEDSSGRRNTGELFF; CDR3nt: TGTGCCATCAGTGAGGACTCTAGCGGGAGGAGGAACACCGGGGAGCTGTTTTTT
abundance: .; d_gene: TRBD1; v_gene: TRBV6-5; j_gene: TRBJ2-7; CDR3aa: CASSGRPGGDEQYF; CDR3nt: TGTGCCAGCAGTGGCAGACCAGGGGGCGACGAGCAGTACTTC
abundance: .; d_gene: TRBD2; v_gene: TRBV6-5; j_gene: TRBJ2-3; CDR3aa: CASSLNGRSITDTQYF; CDR3nt: TGTGCCAGCAGTTTAAACGGGAGGTCTATCACAGATACGCAGTATTTT
abundance: once; d_gene: .; v_gene: TRBV2; j_gene: TRBJ1-1; CDR3aa: CASSAPDSHTEAFF; CDR3nt: TGTGCCAGCAGTGCCCCGGACAGCCACACTGAAGCTTTCTTT
abundance: .; d_gene: TRBD2; v_gene: TRBV27; j_gene: TRBJ2-1; CDR3aa: CASSLAASYNEQFF; CDR3nt: TGTGCCAGCAGCCTAGCGGCCTCCTACAATGAGCAGTTCTTC
abundance: .; d_gene: .; v_gene: TRBV7-2; j_gene: TRBJ2-4; CDR3aa: CASSLGSSSKNIQYF; CDR3nt: TGTGCCAGCAGCTTAGGCAGTTCTTCCAAAAACATTCAGTACTTC
abundance: .; d_gene: .; v_gene: TRBV12-5; j_gene: TRBJ2-1; CDR3aa: CASGESSYNEQFF; CDR3nt: TGTGCTAGTGGGGAGAGCTCCTACAATGAGCAGTTCTTC
abundance: .; d_gene: TRBD1; v_gene: TRBV5-1; j_gene: TRBJ2-6; CDR3aa: CASSFGTGKISGANVLTF; CDR3nt: TGCGCCAGCAGCTTCGGGACAGGGAAAATTTCTGGGGCCAACGTCCTGACTTTC
abundance: .; d_gene: TRBD2; v_gene: TRBV6-5; j_gene: TRBJ2-2; CDR3aa: CAISSGNTGELFF; CDR3nt: TGTGCCATCTCTAGCGGTAACACCGGGGAGCTGTTTTTT
abundance: .; d_gene: .; v_gene: TRBV4-3; j_gene: TRBJ2-1; CDR3aa: CASSQVWRSSYNEQFF; CDR3nt: TGCGCCAGCAGCCAAGTCTGGCGGAGCTCCTACAATGAGCAGTTCTTC
abundance: .; d_gene: .; v_gene: TRBV7-9; j_gene: TRBJ2-7; CDR3aa: CASSPPLAWEHEQYF; CDR3nt: TGTGCCAGCAGCCCCCCCCTAGCGTGGGAGCACGAGCAGTACTTC
abundance: .; d_gene: .; v_gene: TRBV5-4; j_gene: TRBJ2-3; CDR3aa: CASSLITGAGTDTQYF; CDR3nt: TGTGCCAGCAGCTTGATAACGGGAGCGGGCACAGATACGCAGTATTTT
abundance: .; d_gene: .; v_gene: TRBV7-6; j_gene: TRBJ2-7; CDR3aa: CASSLAVVQTYEQYF; CDR3nt: TGTGCCAGCAGCTTAGCTGTTGTCCAGACCTACGAGCAGTACTTC
abundance: .; d_gene: TRBD2; v_gene: TRBV4-1; j_gene: TRBJ2-1; CDR3aa: CASSRGSESSYNEQFF; CDR3nt: TGCGCCAGCAGCCGCGGGAGCGAAAGCTCCTACAATGAGCAGTTCTTC
abundance: once; d_gene: .; v_gene: TRBV5-1; j_gene: TRBJ1-2; CDR3aa: CASSLDTVRGYTF; CDR3nt: TGCGCCAGCAGCCTCGATACCGTCAGGGGCTACACCTTC
abundance: .; d_gene: .; v_gene: TRBV5-5; j_gene: TRBJ1-2; CDR3aa: CASSSRGDGYTF; CDR3nt: TGTGCCAGCAGCTCGCGGGGGGATGGCTACACCTTC
abundance: .; d_gene: TRBD2; v_gene: TRBV29-1; j_gene: TRBJ2-7; CDR3aa: CSVGLAESYEQYF; CDR3nt: TGCAGCGTGGGACTAGCGGAATCCTACGAGCAGTACTTC
abundance: .; d_gene: TRBD2; v_gene: TRBV7-6; j_gene: TRBJ2-1; CDR3aa: CASRAVAGEQFF; CDR3nt: TGTGCCAGCAGAGCGGTAGCGGGTGAGCAGTTCTTC